There are a few counts of the clone carrying this T cell receptor beta chain. These data belong to a study of CD8 T cell repertoires and HIV-1 epitope variants. Study-wide background: Separate from the cultures, 1M uncultured T cells served as baseline.

The germline V and J ends were trimmed by 8 bases and 5 bases, with 13 bases remaining between them. CDR3 length: 12 residues. CDR1 and CDR2 (germline): SGHNT, YENEEA. Generated by immunoSEQ multiplex PCR, the TCRdb table keeps only in-frame clones and is missing some. The sample yields more than 85,000 clones, roughly 81% seen once. The TCR comes from a male donor with HIV. The specimen was uncultured baseline CD8+ T cells from peripheral blood mononuclear cells (PBMCs). The rearrangement joins TRBV11-3 to TRBJ2-7, with unresolved D. CDR3 region: CASPPRNHEQYF. In DNA form, the CDR3 reads TGTGCCAGCCCTCCCAGGAATCACGAGCAGTACTTC.